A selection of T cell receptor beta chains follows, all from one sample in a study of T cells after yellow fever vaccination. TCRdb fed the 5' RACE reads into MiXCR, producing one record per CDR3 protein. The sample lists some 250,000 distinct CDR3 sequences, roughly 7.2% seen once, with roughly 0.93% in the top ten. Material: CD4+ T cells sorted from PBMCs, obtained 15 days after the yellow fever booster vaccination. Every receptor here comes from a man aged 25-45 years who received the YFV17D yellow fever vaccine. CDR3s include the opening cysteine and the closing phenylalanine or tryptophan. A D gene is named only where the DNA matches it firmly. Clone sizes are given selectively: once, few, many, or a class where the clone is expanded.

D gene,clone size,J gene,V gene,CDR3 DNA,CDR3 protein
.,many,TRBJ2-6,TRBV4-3,TGCGCCAGCAGCCAGGGCCCGGCTATTCTTGGGGCCAACGTCCTGACTTTC,CASSQGPAILGANVLTF
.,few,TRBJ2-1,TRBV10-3,TGTGCCATCCAGGCTAGTCAATCCTACAATGAGCAGTTCTTC,CAIQASQSYNEQFF
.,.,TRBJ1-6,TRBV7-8,TGTGCCAGCAGCGGACGGACAGACGGTTCACCCCTCCACTTT,CASSGRTDGSPLHF
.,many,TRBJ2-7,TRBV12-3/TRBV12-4,TGTGCCAGCACCGTCAACGACGAGCAGTACTTC,CASTVNDEQYF
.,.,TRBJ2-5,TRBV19,TGTGCCAGTAGTATAGGGCAGGGACTAGAGACCCAGTACTTC,CASSIGQGLETQYF
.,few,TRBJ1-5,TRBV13,TGTGCCAGCAGCTGGGGTTCTAATCAGCCCCAGCATTTT,CASSWGSNQPQHF
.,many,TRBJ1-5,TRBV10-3,TGTGCCATCAGTGAGGGGCCTAGCAATCAGCCCCAGCATTTT,CAISEGPSNQPQHF
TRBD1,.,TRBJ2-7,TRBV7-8,TGTGCCAGCAGCCCCCCCCTACGGACAGGGGGCAACGAGCAGTACTTC,CASSPPLRTGGNEQYF
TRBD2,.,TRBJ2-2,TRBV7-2,TGTGCCAGCAGCTCCCCCGGGGGGTGGGGGGGGGAGCTGTTTTTT,CASSSPGGWGGELFF
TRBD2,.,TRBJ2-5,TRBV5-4,TGTGCCAGCAGCCGTACTAGCGACCAAGAGACCCAGTACTTC,CASSRTSDQETQYF
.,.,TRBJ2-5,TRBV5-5,TGTGCCAGCAGCTTGGGGTCTCTGGGGGAGACCCAGTACTTC,CASSLGSLGETQYF
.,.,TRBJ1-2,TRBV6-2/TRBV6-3,TGTGCCAGCAGTAAGACAGCGGAGGGCGGCTACAACTTC,CASSKTAEGGYNF
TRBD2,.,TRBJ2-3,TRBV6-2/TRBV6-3,TGTGCCAGCACACTCGGGACTAGCGGAACGATCCACACAGATACGCAGTATTTT,CASTLGTSGTIHTDTQYF
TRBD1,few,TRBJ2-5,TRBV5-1,TGCGCCAGCAGCTTGGGAGGGACAGGGGAAGAGACCCAGTACTTC,CASSLGGTGEETQYF
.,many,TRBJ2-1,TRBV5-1,TGCGCCAGCAGTACCTCGTGGGATGAGCAGTTCTTC,CASSTSWDEQFF
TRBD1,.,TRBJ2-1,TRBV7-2,TGTGCCAGCAGAAATCAGGGGGCATCCTACAATGAGCAGTTCTTC,CASRNQGASYNEQFF
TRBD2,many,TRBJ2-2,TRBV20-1,TGCAGTGCTCCCGGGACTAGCGGGAGAACCGGGGAGCTGTTTTTT,CSAPGTSGRTGELFF
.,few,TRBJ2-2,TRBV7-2,TGTGCCAGCAGCTCCTACTCCGGCCCCGGGGAGCTGTTTTTT,CASSSYSGPGELFF
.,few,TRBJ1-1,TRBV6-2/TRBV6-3,TGTGCCAGCAACTACGTGGGGCGAACTGAAGCTTTCTTT,CASNYVGRTEAFF
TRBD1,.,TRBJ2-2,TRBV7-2,TGTGCCAGCAGCTTTTTCGGACAGGGCTGGCTGTTTTTT,CASSFFGQGWLFF
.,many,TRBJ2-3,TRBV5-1,TGCGCCAGCAGCTTGGGTTTGGGGAGTAGCACAGATACGCAGTATTTT,CASSLGLGSSTDTQYF
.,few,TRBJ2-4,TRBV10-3,TGTGCCATCAGTGAAGGAGGCTTCGGCATTCAGTACTTC,CAISEGGFGIQYF
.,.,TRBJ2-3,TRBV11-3,TGTGCCAGCAGCTTAGGTTGGTGGAGTGAGACAGATACGCAGTATTTT,CASSLGWWSETDTQYF